These T cell receptor beta chains were read from a single sample in a study of blood T cell repertoires in COVID-19. Clones were sequenced by immunoSEQ multiplex PCR, and TCRdb holds only the in-frame ones, with some missing. The top ten clones hold 0.9% to 1% of a sample with 350,000 to 400,000 clones, approximately 87% of them seen once. Sequenced material: PBMCs or T cells enriched from blood (not recorded which). The receptor set was obtained from a woman aged 30 to 39 with acute COVID-19. Each CDR3 is given with its conserved first and last residue. D genes are given only for firm matches. Size values are once, few and many counts, or a class for expanded clones, and some rows have none.

abundance,j_gene,d_gene,v_gene,CDR3aa,CDR3nt
.,TRBJ1-2,TRBD1,TRBV15,CATSGFVFWDRINYGYTF,TGTGCCACCAGCGGTTTCGTTTTTTGGGACAGAATTAACTATGGCTACACCTTC
few,TRBJ2-7,.,TRBV28,CASSLTDSYEQYF,TGTGCCAGCAGCCTGACTGATTCCTACGAGCAGTACTTC
once,TRBJ2-2,TRBD1,TRBV6-5,CASSKQGAGTGELFF,TGTGCCAGCAGCAAACAGGGGGCGGGAACCGGGGAGCTGTTTTTT
once,TRBJ2-1,TRBD2,TRBV15,CATSRTSGGAYEQFF,TGTGCCACCAGCAGAACAAGCGGGGGGGCCTATGAGCAGTTCTTC
.,TRBJ2-7,.,TRBV30,CAWSVLSSYEQYF,TGTGCCTGGAGTGTCCTCAGCTCCTACGAGCAGTACTTC
.,TRBJ2-5,.,TRBV7-3,CASSRLSGPQETQYF,TGTGCCAGCAGCCGACTGAGTGGTCCCCAAGAGACCCAGTACTTC
.,TRBJ2-1,.,TRBV20-1,CSASGRGDEQFF,TGCAGTGCTAGTGGCAGGGGGGATGAGCAGTTCTTC
once,TRBJ2-2,TRBD1,TRBV7-9,CASSPGQGNTGELFF,TGTGCCAGCAGCCCGGGACAGGGGAACACCGGGGAGCTGTTTTTT
.,TRBJ1-6,.,TRBV6-1,CASSDRIRSYNSPLHF,TGTGCCAGCAGTGACAGGATCCGCTCCTATAATTCACCCCTCCACTTT
.,TRBJ1-1,.,TRBV14,CASNRDYTGEAFF,TGTGCCAGCAACCGGGACTACACGGGTGAAGCTTTCTTT
.,TRBJ1-4,.,TRBV7-7,CASSLSLEGKLFF,TGTGCCAGCAGCTTAAGCTTGGAGGGGAAACTGTTTTTT
.,TRBJ1-5,.,TRBV28,CASEKREPSQPQHF,TGTGCCAGTGAGAAGAGGGAACCAAGTCAGCCCCAGCATTTT
.,TRBJ2-7,TRBD1,TRBV11-2,CASSLSQGAYEQYF,TGTGCCAGCAGCTTAAGCCAGGGGGCCTACGAGCAGTACTTC
.,TRBJ1-2,.,TRBV4-1,CASSQQDVGQIPNYGYTF,TGCGCCAGCAGCCAGCAAGACGTCGGACAGATTCCTAACTATGGCTACACCTTC
once,TRBJ2-1,TRBD1,TRBV5-1,CASSNRDRSDEQFF,TGCGCCAGCAGCAACCGGGACAGATCCGATGAGCAGTTCTTC
few,TRBJ1-2,TRBD1,TRBV3-1/TRBV3-2,CASSHPGTGGGYTF,TGTGCCAGCAGCCACCCCGGGACAGGGGGCGGCTACACCTTC
.,TRBJ1-1,.,TRBV19,CASSQGGGNTEAFF,TGTGCCAGTAGCCAGGGAGGTGGGAACACTGAAGCTTTCTTT
.,TRBJ2-7,TRBD1,TRBV24-1,CATSDPSGGEQYF,TGTGCCACCAGTGATCCCTCAGGGGGCGAGCAGTACTTC
.,TRBJ1-3,.,TRBV19,CASRSGGHGNTIYF,TGTGCCAGTAGATCCGGCGGTCACGGAAACACCATATATTTT
.,TRBJ1-5,.,TRBV19,CASSPYQGYSNQPQHF,TGTGCCAGTAGTCCGTACCAGGGATATAGCAATCAGCCCCAGCATTTT
.,TRBJ1-3,.,TRBV19,CASTRTGGSGNTIYF,TGTGCCAGTACCAGAACGGGGGGCAGTGGAAACACCATATATTTT
.,TRBJ1-2,TRBD1,TRBV10-3,CAIRGSETGGYGYTF,TGTGCCATCAGGGGATCCGAGACAGGGGGCTATGGCTACACCTTC
.,TRBJ1-2,.,TRBV4-2,CASSQLDSDSKGYTF,TGTGCCAGCAGCCAATTGGACAGTGACTCTAAAGGCTACACCTTC
.,TRBJ2-3,TRBD1,TRBV24-1,CATSDLGQGGRTDTQYF,TGTGCCACCAGTGATTTAGGACAGGGCGGGCGGACAGATACGCAGTATTTT
.,TRBJ1-2,.,TRBV7-2,CASRQRGISHYGYTF,TGTGCCAGCAGACAACGGGGGATTAGTCACTATGGCTACACCTTC
.,TRBJ1-1,.,TRBV5-1,CASSLGPGLRNTEAFF,TGCGCCAGCAGCTTGGGTCCAGGACTCCGAAACACTGAAGCTTTCTTT
.,TRBJ2-7,.,TRBV7-6,CASSLVRAAEQYF,TGTGCCAGCAGCTTAGTGCGAGCGGCCGAGCAGTACTTC
.,TRBJ2-2,TRBD2,TRBV10-1,CASSESSQGLTGELFF,TGCGCCAGCAGTGAGTCTTCCCAGGGACTAACCGGGGAGCTGTTTTTT
.,TRBJ1-5,.,TRBV7-2,CASRGDNSNQPQHF,TGTGCCAGCAGAGGGGATAATAGCAATCAGCCCCAGCATTTT
few,TRBJ2-1,TRBD2,TRBV20-1,CSASPESGALYNEQFF,TGCAGTGCTAGTCCCGAAAGCGGGGCCTTGTACAATGAGCAGTTCTTC
.,TRBJ1-1,TRBD1,TRBV3-1/TRBV3-2,CASSRKTGQGSTGEAFF,TGTGCCAGCAGCCGGAAGACGGGACAGGGTAGTACGGGGGAAGCTTTCTTT
once,TRBJ2-2,TRBD1,TRBV10-3,CAIGVTTGVHTGELFF,TGTGCCATCGGAGTAACGACAGGGGTACACACCGGGGAGCTGTTTTTT
.,TRBJ2-1,.,TRBV7-3,CASSFGTRSNEQFF,TGTGCCAGCAGCTTCGGCACTAGGAGCAATGAGCAGTTCTTC
.,TRBJ1-5,.,TRBV4-1,CASSPTAGVNQPQHF,TGCGCCAGCAGCCCTACCGCGGGAGTCAATCAGCCCCAGCATTTT
.,TRBJ1-1,TRBD1,TRBV24-1,CATSRSGTGYTEAFF,TGTGCCACCAGTCGATCTGGGACAGGGTACACTGAAGCTTTCTTT
.,TRBJ2-3,TRBD2,TRBV5-4,CASSGGPTDTQYF,TGTGCCAGCTCGGGGGGGCCGACAGATACGCAGTATTTT
.,TRBJ2-2,.,TRBV5-6,CASSPMGSGELFF,TGTGCCAGCAGCCCAATGGGCTCCGGGGAGCTGTTTTTT
.,TRBJ1-1,.,TRBV4-1,CASSYAGMKPEAFF,TGCGCCAGCAGCTATGCAGGGATGAAACCTGAAGCTTTCTTT
.,TRBJ1-3,.,TRBV7-9,CASSTIGQGRENTIYF,TGTGCCAGCAGCACAATCGGTCAGGGGAGAGAGAACACCATATATTTT
once,TRBJ2-7,.,TRBV29-1,CSAGSPYEQYF,TGCAGCGCCGGGAGTCCCTACGAGCAGTACTTC
.,TRBJ1-2,.,TRBV6-5,CASEPKGQGGGYTF,TGTGCCAGCGAGCCGAAGGGCCAGGGTGGTGGCTACACCTTC
.,TRBJ2-7,TRBD2,TRBV5-1,CASSSQLAGGSYEQYF,TGCGCCAGCAGCTCACAACTAGCGGGGGGCTCCTACGAGCAGTACTTC
.,TRBJ1-2,.,TRBV9,CASSVAGGNYGYTF,TGTGCCAGCAGCGTAGCTGGAGGGAATTATGGCTACACCTTC
.,TRBJ1-5,.,TRBV9,CASSVGRDSNQPQHF,TGTGCCAGCAGCGTAGGCAGGGATAGCAATCAGCCCCAGCATTTT
.,TRBJ1-1,.,TRBV7-6,CASSSDTEAFF,TGTGCCAGCAGCTCAGACACTGAAGCTTTCTTT